One sample yielded the 8 T cell receptor beta chains listed below, sequenced in a study of cytomegalovirus exposure and HLA in healthy donors. Use of 60 Vbeta and 13 Jbeta primers characterized the PCR. Using immunoSEQ multiplex PCR, the repertoire was profiled, and TCRdb retains in-frame clones only, with some absent. The data show 100,000 or so clones, around 84% seen once. The sample consisted of PBMCs. These receptors were obtained from a man between 18 and 35 years old in good health and CMV-seronegative.

V and J are TRBV2 and TRBJ2-7, with TRBD1 matching over 7 bases. The CDR3 has 12 amino acids. The junction had 3 bases not matched to a gene; V was cut back by 6 bases and J by 4 bases. CDR1 and CDR2 (germline): SNHLY, FYNNEI. The chain's CDR3 is CASRRDSYEQYF. Written as DNA, the CDR3 is TGTGCCAGCAGAAGGGACAGTTACGAGCAGTACTTC.

V and J are TRBV18 and TRBJ1-2; 7 bases are a match to TRBD1. The germline V gene encodes CDR1 KGHSH and CDR2 LQKENI. J gave up 6 bases and V 6 bases, and 7 bases lay outside the gene matches. The CDR3 loop spans 13 amino acids. As DNA, the CDR3 is TGTGCCAGCTCCCGGGGTGGGACAGATGGCTACACCTTC. This encodes CASSRGGTDGYTF.

The chain couples TRBV9 to TRBJ2-7; 10 nucleotides align to TRBD1. The length of the CDR3 is 16 residues. Germline V gives CDR1 SGDLS, CDR2 YYNGEE. The junction had 10 bases not matched to a gene; V was cut back by 4 bases and J by 3 bases. The CDR3 bases are TGTGCCAGCAGCCGGGACAGGGGCCTCCCCGGCTACGAGCAGTACTTC. Its protein is CASSRDRGLPGYEQYF.

The chain couples TRBV5-4 to TRBJ1-1; TRBD1 matches at 12 bases. J gave up 5 bases and V 4 bases, and 9 bases lay outside the gene matches. CDR3 length: 16 residues. CDR1 and CDR2 from the germline V gene are SGHNT and YYREEE (reference sequence). Here the CDR3 DNA reads TGTGCCAGCAGCCGGGTGGGACAGGGGGCGCAGACTGAAGCTTTCTTT. Its protein is CASSRVGQGAQTEAFF.

V usage is TRBV21-1 and J usage is TRBJ2-3; the table's D call, TRBD2, was not checked against the DNA. TRBV21-1 counts as a pseudogene. This CDR3 region has 17 residues. Here the CDR3 DNA reads TGTGCCAGCAGCAACCCGGGGTGGGGGGAAAGCACAGATACGCAGTATTTT. Protein: CASSNPGWGESTDTQYF.

This clone was seen just once. The chain links TRBV7-9 to TRBJ2-1; TRBD2 matches 8 bases. With V trimmed by 5 bases and J by 5 bases, 11 bases remained unmatched. CDR3 length: 16 amino acids. CDR1 SEHNR and CDR2 FQNEAQ come from the germline V gene (reference sequence). This chain's CDR3 is CASSPRRGGSHNEQFF. In DNA, the CDR3 is TGTGCCAGCAGCCCCCGCCGGGGGGGGTCCCACAATGAGCAGTTCTTC.

With regard to this clone: One junction end disagrees with the germline gene, perhaps due to a read error. This chain uses TRBV7-7 with TRBJ2-5, with 7 nucleotides matching TRBD1. From germline, CDR1 is SSHAT and CDR2 FNYEAQ (reference sequence). The CDR3 runs to 14 residues. The CDR3 protein is CASSLGPGGETQYF. Written as DNA, the CDR3 is TGTGCTAGCAGCTTAGGCCCAGGGGGAGAGACCCAGTACTTC.

This chain uses TRBV6-4 with TRBJ2-3; the match to TRBD2 covers 9 bases. The germline V gene has CDR1 MRHNA and CDR2 SNTAGT. V shed 3 bases, J shed 6 bases, and the junction held 4 bases outside the gene matches. This CDR3 spans 14 amino acids. This CDR3 reads CASSDGGGEDTQYF. In nucleotides, the CDR3 is TGTGCCAGCAGTGATGGCGGGGGGGAGGATACGCAGTATTTT.